Listed here are 29 T cell receptor beta chains from one sample, sequenced in a study of OX40 agonist ivuxolimab in advanced cancers. TCRdb keeps only in-frame clones here, not all; method: immunoSEQ multiplex PCR. This table has tens of thousands of clones, approximately 90% appearing once. The sample consisted of CD4+ or CD8+ T cells sorted from blood, taken in a trial of the OX40 agonist ivuxolimab. These receptors were collected from an adult with an advanced solid tumor such as melanoma, head and neck, liver or kidney cancer.

This clone was seen only a few times. The rearrangement links TRBV11-2 to TRBJ2-7; no clear D. The CDR3 is 13 residues long. CDR1 and CDR2 (germline): SGHAT, FQNNGV. The V end was cut by 5 bases, the J end by 2 bases, with 10 bases between. CDR3 DNA sequence: TGTGCCAGCAGCCCCTTAGTAGCCTACGAGCAGTACTTC. Translated, it gives CASSPLVAYEQYF.

In DNA form, the CDR3 reads TGTGCCATCAGCCTACAGCTGAACACTGAAGCTTTCTTT. Translating it yields CAISLQLNTEAFF. The chain is built from TRBV10-3 and TRBJ1-1; D gene uncertain. Germline CDR1 ENHRY, CDR2 SYGVKD. The CDR3 has 13 amino acids. V lost 6 bases, J lost 0 bases, and 8 bases lay in between.

The rearrangement joins TRBV4-1 to TRBJ2-5, with D hard to call. Germline values: CDR1 MGHRA, CDR2 YSYEKL. Trimming stripped 3 bases from V and 2 bases from J, with 10 bases between. This CDR3 comprises 14 residues. The DNA for the CDR3 is TGCGCCAGCAGCCACCTAGGGCCTCAAGAGACCCAGTACTTC. It specifies CASSHLGPQETQYF.

This clone was counted between two and nine times. This chain uses TRBV19 with TRBJ1-1; a possible D gene is TRBD1 (5 bases). The V gene's germline CDR1 is LNHDA and CDR2 SQIVND (reference sequence). The V gene lost 11 bases and the J gene lost 0 bases, with 16 bases spanning the gap. The CDR3 is 14 amino acids. In DNA form, the CDR3 reads TGTGCCTCAGTATCAATGGACATGAACACTGAAGCTTTCTTT. Translation gives CASVSMDMNTEAFF.

The chain employs TRBV5-1 and TRBJ2-2; TRBD1 matches 11 bases. The germline gives CDR1 SGHRS, CDR2 YFSETQ. CDR3 length equals 16 residues. Trimming removed 4 bases from V and 6 bases from J; junction bases left unmatched: 8. The CDR3 DNA follows: TGCGCCAGCAGCGTAGGACAGGGGGCGAGGGCCGGGGAGCTGTTTTTT. Protein sequence: CASSVGQGARAGELFF.

The table lists this clone with a few counts. The chain employs TRBV5-1 and TRBJ2-3, with 11 positions matching TRBD2. The V segment lost 1 base and the J segment 7 bases; nucleotides outside the gene matches: 8. Germline CDR1 reads SGHRS; CDR2 reads YFSETQ. There are 16 residues in the CDR3. The CDR3 region is CASSLTTSGGIHTQYF. The CDR3 DNA sequence: TGCGCCAGCAGCTTGACTACTAGCGGGGGAATTCATACGCAGTATTTT.

This sequence joins TRBV6-5 and TRBJ2-5; the D is unclear. The CDR3 covers 12 residues. V lost 2 bases and J 5 bases, leaving 6 bases between the germline ends. Per germline, CDR1 MNHEY and CDR2 SVGAGI. The CDR3 is CASSYRGETQYF. CDR3 bases: TGTGCCAGCAGTTACAGAGGCGAGACCCAGTACTTC.

The J gene is TRBJ2-7, the V gene TRBV30, with 8 bases fitting TRBD1. V gave up 5 bases and J gave up 2 bases; unmatched junction bases: 11. Per the germline V gene, CDR1 is GTSNPN and CDR2 is SVGIG (reference sequence). The CDR3 sequence is 15 residues long. CDR3 protein: CAWGGPGQATYEQYF. CDR3 sequence (DNA): TGTGCCTGGGGTGGCCCGGGACAGGCAACCTACGAGCAGTACTTC.

The chain uses TRBV5-1 and TRBJ2-3, with D tentatively TRBD2 (5 bases). Per germline, CDR1 SGHRS and CDR2 YFSETQ. The CDR3 runs 13 residues. Trimming left V 2 bases short and J 6 bases short, with 10 bases between. CDR3 protein: CASSFRPGDTQYF. Here the CDR3 DNA reads TGCGCCAGCAGCTTCAGGCCGGGGGATACGCAGTATTTT.

This rearrangement joins TRBV19 to TRBJ2-3, with TRBD2 matching 7 bases. The CDR3 extends over 17 amino acids. From germline, CDR1 is LNHDA and CDR2 SQIVND (reference sequence). Trimming took 6 bases from V and 4 from J; bases not matched to a gene: 16. CDR3 protein: CASSHILADTSADTQYF. In nucleotides, the CDR3 is TGTGCCAGTAGCCATATCCTAGCGGACACCTCCGCAGATACGCAGTATTTT.

V is TRBV10-2 and J is TRBJ2-3; 13 bases fit TRBD2. J was trimmed by 2 bases and V by 6 bases; bases with no gene match: 5. Germline lookup yields CDR1 WSHSY and CDR2 SAAADI. This CDR3 contains 16 residues. The CDR3 bases are TGCGCCAGCAGACAGGGACTAGCGGGGACCACAGATACGCAGTATTTT. Protein: CASRQGLAGTTDTQYF.

The CDR3 loop is CASREYNEQFF. The CDR3 DNA follows: TGTGCCAGCAGGGAATACAATGAGCAGTTCTTC. The chain uses TRBV2 and TRBJ2-1; D gene uncertain. This CDR3 comprises 11 residues. Per germline, CDR1 SNHLY and CDR2 FYNNEI. Trimming left V 6 bases short and J 4 bases short, with 4 bases between.

A single count supports this clone. The V call is TRBV29-1, the J call TRBJ2-1, with 8 bases matching TRBD2. The germline V gene has CDR1 SQVTM and CDR2 ANQGSEA. The CDR3 has 12 amino acids. The V gene end was trimmed by 7 bases and the J gene end by 12 bases; junction bases not matched to a gene: 11. DNA of the CDR3: TGCAGCGATAGCGGGGAACGAGGCCGGCAGTTCTTC. This translates into CSDSGERGRQFF.

The gene calls are TRBV27 and TRBJ1-6; D might be TRBD1 (5 bases). V was clipped by 7 bases and J by 7 bases, with 17 bases between them. Germline assignment: CDR1 MNHEY and CDR2 SMNVEV (reference sequence). This CDR3 contains 15 residues. CDR3 residues: CASNRAQGSNSPLHF. CDR3 coding DNA: TGTGCCAGCAACAGAGCTCAGGGAAGCAATTCACCCCTCCACTTT.

V gene TRBV30 combines with J gene TRBJ2-6; D is unclear. Trimming cost V 2 bases and J 0 bases, with 5 bases left between them. This CDR3 has 14 residues. Germline assignment: CDR1 GTSNPN and CDR2 SVGIG (reference sequence). The CDR3 region has the DNA TGTGCCTGGAGTTTCCACTCTGGGGCCAACGTCCTGACTTTC. Residues: CAWSFHSGANVLTF.

The chain has TRBV30 and TRBJ1-4, with D uncertain. Per germline, CDR1 GTSNPN and CDR2 SVGIG (reference sequence). Trimming shortened V by 0 bases and J by 1 base, and 6 bases separated the two germline ends. The CDR3 covers 14 residues. The CDR3 loop reads CAWSVTRTNEKLFF. CDR3 nucleotides: TGTGCCTGGAGTGTGACGCGAACTAATGAAAAACTGTTTTTT.

The J gene is TRBJ2-7, the V gene TRBV7-9, with D perhaps TRBD1 or TRBD2 (5 bases each). From germline, CDR1 is SEHNR and CDR2 FQNEAQ (reference sequence). The CDR3 totals 17 residues. Trimming shortened V by 0 bases and J by 2 bases, and 17 bases separated the two germline ends. The CDR3 protein is CASSLALNSRDAYEQYF. For the CDR3, the DNA is TGTGCCAGCAGCTTAGCGCTGAACAGTAGGGACGCCTACGAGCAGTACTTC.

The chain links TRBV10-1 to TRBJ2-7; no clear D gene. V dropped 4 bases and J dropped 1 base, with 8 bases sitting between them. The CDR3 spans 13 residues. From germline, CDR1 is WNHNN and CDR2 SYGVQD (reference sequence). The DNA for the CDR3 is TGCGCCAGCAGTGGGGCAGGATCCTACGAGCAGTACTTC. This gives the protein CASSGAGSYEQYF.

The rearrangement joins TRBV5-1 to TRBJ2-7, with 7 bases fitting TRBD2. The CDR3 spans 14 residues. J lost 6 bases, V lost 3 bases, and 9 bases had no gene match. CDR1 is SGHRS and CDR2 is YFSETQ in the germline V gene. As DNA, the CDR3 is TGCGCCAGCAGCTCGGCGGGCGGGAGTGGCGAGCAGTACTTC. It codes for CASSSAGGSGEQYF. Full variable domain (missing parts from reference TRBV5-1 and TRBJ2-7): KAGVTQTPRYLIKTRGQQVTLSCSPISGHRSVSWYQQTPGQGLQFLFEYFSETQRNKGNFPGRFSGRQFSNSRSEMNVSTLELGDSALYLCASSSAGGSGEQYFGPGTRLTVT.

The chain combines TRBV2 with TRBJ2-2, with D tentatively TRBD2 (5 bases). This CDR3 spans 13 amino acids. Germline-derived CDR1 and CDR2 are SNHLY and FYNNEI. V lost 0 bases, J lost 8 bases, and 7 bases lay in between. The CDR3 spells CASSEARGGELFF. The CDR3 DNA reads as TGTGCCAGCAGTGAAGCGCGCGGGGGGGAGCTGTTTTTT.

This clone was counted a few times. V gene TRBV5-1 combines with J gene TRBJ2-5; D is tentatively TRBD1 or TRBD2 (6 bases each). The CDR3 loop spans 15 amino acids. The germline V and J ends were trimmed by 3 bases and 0 bases, with 12 bases remaining between them. The germline gives CDR1 SGHRS, CDR2 YFSETQ. The CDR3 protein is CASSSGARDQETQYF. The CDR3 region has the DNA TGCGCCAGCAGCTCGGGGGCACGGGACCAAGAGACCCAGTACTTC.

This chain joins TRBV2 and TRBJ2-3; 8 bases line up with TRBD1. Trimming cost V 0 bases and J 6 bases; bases outside gene matches: 5. Germline V gene lookup returns CDR1 SNHLY and CDR2 FYNNEI. CDR3 size: 15 residues. CDR3 amino acids: CASSEARGLIDTQYF. CDR3 in DNA: TGTGCCAGCAGTGAAGCCAGGGGGCTAATCGATACGCAGTATTTT. Drawing the rest from reference TRBV2 and TRBJ2-3, the complete variable domain is EPEVTQTPSHQVTQMGQEVILRCVPISNHLYFYWYRQILGQKVEFLVSFYNNEISEKSEIFDDQFSVERPDGSNFTLKIRSTKLEDSAMYFCASSEARGLIDTQYFGPGTRLTVL.

This chain joins TRBV2 and TRBJ1-2; tentatively, D is TRBD1 (5 bases). The length of the CDR3 is 15 residues. Germline values: CDR1 SNHLY, CDR2 FYNNEI. Deletions cut 6 bases from V and 0 bases from J, with 14 bases between. DNA for the CDR3: TGTGCCAGCAGCGGCCTCGGGGGAGCTAACTATGGCTACACCTTC. It specifies CASSGLGGANYGYTF.

The chain has TRBV28 and TRBJ1-1, with D unclear. Germline loops: CDR1 MDHEN, CDR2 SYDVKM. Trimming took 5 bases from V and 4 from J, leaving 14 bases between them. The CDR3 contains 14 residues. DNA of the CDR3: TGTGCCAGCAGTAGGGAGGTTCTGGTCACTGAAGCTTTCTTT. It yields the protein CASSREVLVTEAFF.

Here the CDR3 reads CASSIQDPTYEQYF. For the CDR3, the DNA is TGTGCCAGTAGTATACAGGATCCTACCTACGAGCAGTACTTC. The rearrangement uses TRBV19 and TRBJ2-7; D remains unclear. Deletions cut 2 bases from V and 2 bases from J, with 10 bases between. This CDR3 has 14 residues. Germline CDR1 reads LNHDA; CDR2 reads SQIVND (reference sequence).

This rearrangement joins TRBV5-1 to TRBJ2-6, with D hard to call. This CDR3 contains 18 residues. CDR1 and CDR2 (germline): SGHRS, YFSETQ. The V and J ends lost 0 bases and 0 bases respectively, with 13 bases between them. The CDR3 DNA is TGCGCCAGCAGCTTGGGTGGAGCAGCCCTCTCTGGGGCCAACGTCCTGACTTTC. Protein sequence: CASSLGGAALSGANVLTF.

CDR3 sequence reads: CASRSGQGGNQPQHF. CDR3 DNA: TGTGCCAGTAGGAGTGGACAGGGTGGCAATCAGCCCCAGCATTTT. V is TRBV19 and J is TRBJ1-5; 8 bases fit TRBD1. This CDR3 spans 15 amino acids. V lost 6 bases and J lost 2; bases outside the gene matches: 6. Per the germline V gene, CDR1 is LNHDA and CDR2 is SQIVND (reference sequence).

The rearrangement links TRBV7-9 to TRBJ1-1; D is undetermined. The length of the CDR3 is 14 residues. Germline CDR1 and CDR2: SEHNR and FQNEAQ (reference sequence). The V gene lost 1 base and the J gene lost 0 bases, with 6 bases spanning the gap. The CDR3 region is CASSLGGMNTEAFF. CDR3 nucleotides: TGTGCCAGCAGCTTAGGCGGGATGAACACTGAAGCTTTCTTT.

This clone was recorded once. V and J are TRBV19 and TRBJ1-4, with 7 bases fitting TRBD1. The CDR3 is made up of 14 amino acids. The germline V gene encodes CDR1 LNHDA and CDR2 SQIVND (reference sequence). Losses at the gene ends were 6 bases for V and 5 bases for J; bases not matched to a gene: 6. The CDR3 DNA follows: TGTGCCAGTAGGCATGGGACAGAAAATGAAAAACTGTTTTTT. Its translation is CASRHGTENEKLFF. Supplemented by reference TRBV19 and TRBJ1-4, the full variable domain reads DGGITQSPKYLFRKEGQNVTLSCEQNLNHDAMYWYRQDPGQGLRLIYYSQIVNDFQKGDIAEGYSVSREKKESFPLTVTSAQKNPTAFYLCASRHGTENEKLFFGSGTQLSVL.